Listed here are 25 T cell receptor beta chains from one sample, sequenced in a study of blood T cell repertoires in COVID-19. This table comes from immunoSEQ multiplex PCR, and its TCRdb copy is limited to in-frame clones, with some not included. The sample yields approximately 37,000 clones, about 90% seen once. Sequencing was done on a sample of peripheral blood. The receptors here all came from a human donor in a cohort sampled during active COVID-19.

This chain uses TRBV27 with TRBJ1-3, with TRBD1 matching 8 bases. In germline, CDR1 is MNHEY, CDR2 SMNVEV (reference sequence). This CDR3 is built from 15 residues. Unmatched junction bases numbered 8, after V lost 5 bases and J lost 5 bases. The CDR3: CASSTVGTGRNTIYF. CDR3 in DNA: TGTGCCAGCAGTACAGTCGGGACAGGTCGAAACACCATATATTTT.

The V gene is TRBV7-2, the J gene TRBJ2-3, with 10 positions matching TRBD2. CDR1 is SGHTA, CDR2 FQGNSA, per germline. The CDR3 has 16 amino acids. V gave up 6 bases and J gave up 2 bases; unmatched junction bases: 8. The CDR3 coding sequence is TGTGCCAGCAGGTTCGGGCTAGCGGGGGCCACAGATACGCAGTATTTT. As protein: CASRFGLAGATDTQYF.

The DNA of the CDR3 is TGTGCCACCAGCCGGGACACCTCGGACTCACCCCTCCACTTT. This gives the protein CATSRDTSDSPLHF. This chain connects TRBV15 to TRBJ1-6, with D possibly being TRBD1 (6 bases). Germline-derived CDR1 and CDR2 are LNHNV and YYDKDF (reference sequence). V was trimmed by 5 bases and J by 10 bases, leaving 15 bases between them. This CDR3 has 14 residues.

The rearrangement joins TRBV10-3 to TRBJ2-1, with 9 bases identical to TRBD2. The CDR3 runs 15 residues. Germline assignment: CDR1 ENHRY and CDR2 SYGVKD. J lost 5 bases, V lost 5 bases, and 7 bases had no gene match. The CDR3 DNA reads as TGTGCCATCAGTCGACCGACTAGCGGAAACAATGAGCAGTTCTTC. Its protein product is CAISRPTSGNNEQFF.

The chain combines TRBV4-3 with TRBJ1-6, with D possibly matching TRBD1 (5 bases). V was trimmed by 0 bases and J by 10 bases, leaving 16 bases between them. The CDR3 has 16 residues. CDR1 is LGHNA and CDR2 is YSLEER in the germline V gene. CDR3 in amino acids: CASSQDRGRVSSPLHF. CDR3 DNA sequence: TGCGCCAGCAGCCAAGATAGGGGCAGGGTAAGCTCACCCCTCCACTTT.

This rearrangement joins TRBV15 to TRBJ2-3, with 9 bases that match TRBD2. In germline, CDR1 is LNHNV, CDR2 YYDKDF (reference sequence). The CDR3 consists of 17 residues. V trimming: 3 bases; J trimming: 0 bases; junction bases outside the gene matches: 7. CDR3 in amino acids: CATSRKEGLASTDTQYF. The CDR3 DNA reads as TGTGCCACCAGCAGGAAGGAGGGACTAGCCAGCACAGATACGCAGTATTTT. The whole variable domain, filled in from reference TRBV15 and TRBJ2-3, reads DAMVIQNPRYQVTQFGKPVTLSCSQTLNHNVMYWYQQKSSQAPKLLFHYYDKDFNNEADTPDNFQSRRPNTSFCFLDIRSPGLGDTAMYLCATSRKEGLASTDTQYFGPGTRLTVL.

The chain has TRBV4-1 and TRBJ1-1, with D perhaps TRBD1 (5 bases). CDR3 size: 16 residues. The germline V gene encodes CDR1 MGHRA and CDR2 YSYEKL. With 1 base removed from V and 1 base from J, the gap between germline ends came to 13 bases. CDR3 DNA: TGCGCCAGCAGCCAAGGGCCCGGGGGTACGAACACTGAAGCTTTCTTT. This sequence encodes CASSQGPGGTNTEAFF.

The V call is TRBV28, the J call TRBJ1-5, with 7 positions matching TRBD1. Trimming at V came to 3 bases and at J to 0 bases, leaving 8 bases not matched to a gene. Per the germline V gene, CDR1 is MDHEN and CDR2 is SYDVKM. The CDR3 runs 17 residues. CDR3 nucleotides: TGTGCCAGCAGTTTCTTGTTCGGACAGGATAGCAATCAGCCCCAGCATTTT. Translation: CASSFLFGQDSNQPQHF.

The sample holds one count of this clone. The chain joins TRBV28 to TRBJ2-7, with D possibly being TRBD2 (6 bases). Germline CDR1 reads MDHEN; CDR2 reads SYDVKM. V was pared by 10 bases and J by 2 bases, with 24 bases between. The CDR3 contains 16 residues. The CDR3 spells CATTSPSGTSPYEQYF. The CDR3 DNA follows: TGTGCCACCACGAGCCCCTCCGGGACTTCACCCTACGAGCAGTACTTC.

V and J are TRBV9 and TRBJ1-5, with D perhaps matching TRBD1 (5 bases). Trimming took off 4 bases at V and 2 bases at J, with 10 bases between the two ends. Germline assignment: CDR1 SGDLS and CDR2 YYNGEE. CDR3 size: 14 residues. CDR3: CASSLWGGNQPQHF. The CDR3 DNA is TGTGCCAGCAGCCTATGGGGGGGCAATCAGCCCCAGCATTTT.

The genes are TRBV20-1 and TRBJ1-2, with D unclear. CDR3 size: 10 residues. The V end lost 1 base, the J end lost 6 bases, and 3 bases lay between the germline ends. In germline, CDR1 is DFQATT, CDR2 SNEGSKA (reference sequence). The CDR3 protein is CSARADGYTF. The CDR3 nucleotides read TGCAGTGCTAGAGCGGATGGCTACACCTTC.

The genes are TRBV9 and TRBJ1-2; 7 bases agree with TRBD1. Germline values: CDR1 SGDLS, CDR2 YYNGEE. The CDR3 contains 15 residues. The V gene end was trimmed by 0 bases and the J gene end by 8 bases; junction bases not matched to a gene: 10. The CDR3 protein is CASSVDEGAVVGYTF. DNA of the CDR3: TGTGCCAGCAGCGTAGACGAGGGGGCTGTAGTGGGCTACACCTTC.

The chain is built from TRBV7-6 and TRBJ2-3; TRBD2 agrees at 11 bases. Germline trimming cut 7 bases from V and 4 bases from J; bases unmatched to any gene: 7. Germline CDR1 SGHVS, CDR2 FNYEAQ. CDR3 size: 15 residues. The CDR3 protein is CASTNLAGGPDTQYF. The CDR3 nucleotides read TGTGCCAGCACCAATCTAGCGGGAGGTCCAGATACGCAGTATTTT.

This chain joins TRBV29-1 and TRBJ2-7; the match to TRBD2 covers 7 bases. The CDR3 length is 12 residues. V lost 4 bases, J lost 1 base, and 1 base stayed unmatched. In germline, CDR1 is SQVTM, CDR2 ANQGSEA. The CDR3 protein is CSVAGGSYEQYF. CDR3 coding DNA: TGCAGCGTTGCGGGAGGATCCTACGAGCAGTACTTC.

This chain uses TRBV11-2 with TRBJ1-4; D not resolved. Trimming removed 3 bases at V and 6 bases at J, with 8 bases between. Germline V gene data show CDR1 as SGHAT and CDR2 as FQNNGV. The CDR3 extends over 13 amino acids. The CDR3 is CASSLTQYEKLFF. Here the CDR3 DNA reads TGTGCCAGCAGCTTGACACAGTATGAAAAACTGTTTTTT.

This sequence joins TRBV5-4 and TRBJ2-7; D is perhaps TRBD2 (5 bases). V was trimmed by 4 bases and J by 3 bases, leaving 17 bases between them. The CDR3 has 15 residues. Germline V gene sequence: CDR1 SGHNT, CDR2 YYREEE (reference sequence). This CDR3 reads CASSPTRAQFYEQYF. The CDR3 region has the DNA TGTGCCAGCAGCCCAACTAGAGCCCAGTTCTACGAGCAGTACTTC.

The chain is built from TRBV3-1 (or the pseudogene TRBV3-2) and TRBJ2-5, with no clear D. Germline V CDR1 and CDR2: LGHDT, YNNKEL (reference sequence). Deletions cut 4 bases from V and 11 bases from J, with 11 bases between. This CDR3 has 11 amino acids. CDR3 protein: CASSLQTRQYF. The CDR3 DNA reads TGTGCCAGCAGCCTCCAGACAAGACAGTACTTC.

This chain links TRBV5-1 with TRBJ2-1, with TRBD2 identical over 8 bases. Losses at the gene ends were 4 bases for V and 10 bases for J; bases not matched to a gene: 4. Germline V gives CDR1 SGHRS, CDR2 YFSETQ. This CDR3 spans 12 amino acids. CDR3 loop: CASSLRTSEQFF. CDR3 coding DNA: TGCGCCAGCAGCCTTAGGACTAGCGAGCAGTTCTTC.

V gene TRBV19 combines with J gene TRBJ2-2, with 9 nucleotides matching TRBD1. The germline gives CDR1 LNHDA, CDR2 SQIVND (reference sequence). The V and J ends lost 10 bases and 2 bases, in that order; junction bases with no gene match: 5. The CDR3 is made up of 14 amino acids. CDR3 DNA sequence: TGTGCCACCGGGACAGGGACTAACACCGGGGAGCTGTTTTTT. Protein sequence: CATGTGTNTGELFF.

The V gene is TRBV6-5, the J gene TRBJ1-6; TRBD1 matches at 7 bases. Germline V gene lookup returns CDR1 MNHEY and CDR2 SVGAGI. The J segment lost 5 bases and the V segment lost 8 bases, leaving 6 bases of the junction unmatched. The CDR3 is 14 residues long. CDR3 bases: TGTGCCAGCCGCTACGGGACAGATAATTCACCCCTCCACTTT. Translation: CASRYGTDNSPLHF.

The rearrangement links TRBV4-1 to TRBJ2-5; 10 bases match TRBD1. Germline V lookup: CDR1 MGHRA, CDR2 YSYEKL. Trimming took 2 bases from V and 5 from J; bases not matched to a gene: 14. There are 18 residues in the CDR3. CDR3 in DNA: TGCGCCAGCAGCCAAAGACCCCCCCGGGACAGGGGTGGGGAGACCCAGTACTTC. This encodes CASSQRPPRDRGGETQYF.

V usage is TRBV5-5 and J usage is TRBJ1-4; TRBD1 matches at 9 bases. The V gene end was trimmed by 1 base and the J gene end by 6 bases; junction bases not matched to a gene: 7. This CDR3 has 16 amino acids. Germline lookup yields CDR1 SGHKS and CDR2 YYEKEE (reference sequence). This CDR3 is CASSLRTGEGYEKLFF. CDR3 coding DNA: TGTGCCAGCAGCTTGCGGACAGGGGAGGGGTATGAAAAACTGTTTTTT.

CDR3 nucleotide sequence: TGCAGCGGGGACACGCTGATGAACACTGAAGCTTTCTTT. Translated, it gives CSGDTLMNTEAFF. J is TRBJ1-1 and V is TRBV29-1, with D perhaps matching TRBD1 (6 bases). The CDR3 contains 13 residues. Germline values: CDR1 SQVTM, CDR2 ANQGSEA. V lost 7 bases and J 0 bases, leaving 12 bases between the germline ends.

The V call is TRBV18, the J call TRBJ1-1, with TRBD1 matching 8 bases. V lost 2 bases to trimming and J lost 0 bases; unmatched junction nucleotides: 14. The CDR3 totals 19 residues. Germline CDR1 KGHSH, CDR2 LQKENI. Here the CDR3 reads CASSPRSTGGARMNTEAFF. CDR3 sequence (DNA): TGTGCCAGCTCACCAAGGAGTACAGGGGGGGCCCGGATGAACACTGAAGCTTTCTTT.

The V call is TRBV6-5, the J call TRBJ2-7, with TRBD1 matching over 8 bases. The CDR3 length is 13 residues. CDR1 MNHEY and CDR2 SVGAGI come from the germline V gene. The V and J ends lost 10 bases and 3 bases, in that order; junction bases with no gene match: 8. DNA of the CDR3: TGTGCCACAGGACAGGGAAAGGGCTACGAGCAGTACTTC. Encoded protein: CATGQGKGYEQYF.